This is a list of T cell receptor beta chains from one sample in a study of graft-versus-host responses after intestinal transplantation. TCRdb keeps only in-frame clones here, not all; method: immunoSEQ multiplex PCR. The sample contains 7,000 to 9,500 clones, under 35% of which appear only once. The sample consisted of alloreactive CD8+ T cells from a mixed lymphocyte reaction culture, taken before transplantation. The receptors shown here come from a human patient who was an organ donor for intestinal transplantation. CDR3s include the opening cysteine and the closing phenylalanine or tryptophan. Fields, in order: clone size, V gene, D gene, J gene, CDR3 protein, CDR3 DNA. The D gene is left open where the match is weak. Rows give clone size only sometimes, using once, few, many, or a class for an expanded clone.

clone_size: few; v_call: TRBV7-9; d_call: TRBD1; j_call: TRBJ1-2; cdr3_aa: CASSLAPPGQGVNYGYTF; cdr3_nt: TGTGCCAGCAGCTTAGCGCCCCCCGGACAGGGGGTAAACTATGGCTACACCTTC
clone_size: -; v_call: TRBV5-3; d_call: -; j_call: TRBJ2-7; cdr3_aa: CASSLVGQNYEQYF; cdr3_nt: TGTGCCAGCAGCTTGGTCGGGCAGAACTACGAGCAGTACTTC
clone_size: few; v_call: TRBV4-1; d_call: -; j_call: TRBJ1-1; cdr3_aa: CASSQGRVQGLGLGLNTEAFF; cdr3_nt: TGCGCCAGCAGCCAAGGTCGAGTACAGGGTTTGGGGCTTGGGTTAAACACTGAAGCTTTCTTT
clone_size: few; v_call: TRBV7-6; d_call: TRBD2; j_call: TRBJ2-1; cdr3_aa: CASSLELAETYNEPFF; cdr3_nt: TGTGCCAGCAGCTTAGAACTAGCGGAAACCTACAATGAGCCGTTCTTC
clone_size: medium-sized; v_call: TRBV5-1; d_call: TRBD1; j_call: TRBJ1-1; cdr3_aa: CASIKGTGGTEAFF; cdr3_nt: TGCGCCAGCATCAAGGGGACAGGGGGCACTGAAGCTTTCTTT
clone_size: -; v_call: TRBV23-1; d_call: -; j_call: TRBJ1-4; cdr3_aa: CASSQRKGATNEKLFF; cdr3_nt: TGCGCCAGCAGTCAACGGAAGGGGGCAACTAATGAAAAACTGTTTTTT
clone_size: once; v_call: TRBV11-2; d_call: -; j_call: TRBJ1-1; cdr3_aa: CASSLDTEAFF; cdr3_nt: TGTGCCAGCAGCTTAGACACTGAAGCTTTCTTT
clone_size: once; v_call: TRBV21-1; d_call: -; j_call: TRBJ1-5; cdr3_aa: CASSLQVATWHHQPQHF; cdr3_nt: TGTGCCAGCAGCTTACAAGTAGCTACATGGCATCATCAGCCCCAGCATTTT
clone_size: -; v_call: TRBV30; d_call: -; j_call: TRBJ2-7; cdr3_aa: CAWSVFSSYEQYF; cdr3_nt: TGTGCCTGGAGTGTATTTAGCTCCTACGAGCAGTACTTC
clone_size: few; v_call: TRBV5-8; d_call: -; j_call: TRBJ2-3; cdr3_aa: CASSLLGATDTQYF; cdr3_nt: TGTGCCAGCAGCTTGCTTGGGGCCACAGATACGCAGTATTTT
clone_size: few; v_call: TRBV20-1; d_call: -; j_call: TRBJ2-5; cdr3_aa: CSASNDKTQYF; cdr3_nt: TGCAGTGCTAGCAACGATAAGACCCAGTACTTC
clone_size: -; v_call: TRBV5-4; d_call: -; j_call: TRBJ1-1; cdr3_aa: CASSLVAGEGWTEAFF; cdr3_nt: TGTGCCAGCAGCTTGGTGGCGGGGGAGGGATGGACTGAAGCTTTCTTT
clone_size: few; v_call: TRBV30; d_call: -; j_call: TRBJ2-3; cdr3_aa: CAWSAGASSTDTQYF; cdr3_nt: TGTGCCTGGAGTGCGGGGGCCTCTAGCACAGATACGCAGTATTTT
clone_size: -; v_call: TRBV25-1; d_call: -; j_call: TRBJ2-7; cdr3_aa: CASGWGSEQYF; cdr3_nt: TGTGCCAGTGGATGGGGATCCGAGCAGTACTTC
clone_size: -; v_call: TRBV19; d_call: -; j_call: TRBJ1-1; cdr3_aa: CVSSIATEAEAFF; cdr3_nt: TGTGTCAGTAGTATAGCTACAGAGGCTGAAGCTTTCTTT
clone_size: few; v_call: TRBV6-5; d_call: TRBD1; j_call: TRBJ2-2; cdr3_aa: CASSFDRGGNTGELFF; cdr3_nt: TGTGCCAGCAGTTTCGACAGGGGAGGGAACACCGGGGAGCTGTTTTTT
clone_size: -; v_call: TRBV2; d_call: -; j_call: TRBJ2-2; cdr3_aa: CASSEYAAGGTGELFF; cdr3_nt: TGTGCCAGCAGTGAATATGCGGCGGGTGGCACCGGGGAGCTGTTTTTT
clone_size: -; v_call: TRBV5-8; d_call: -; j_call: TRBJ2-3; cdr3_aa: CASSLAGRSSTDTQYF; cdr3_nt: TGTGCCAGCAGCTTGGCCGGCCGCTCTAGCACAGATACGCAGTATTTT
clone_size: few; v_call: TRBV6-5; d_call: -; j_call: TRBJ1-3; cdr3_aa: CASRMDSSSGNTIYF; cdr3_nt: TGTGCCAGCAGGATGGACAGTTCCTCTGGAAACACCATATATTTT
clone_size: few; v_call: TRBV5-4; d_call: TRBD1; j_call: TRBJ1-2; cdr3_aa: CASSLAPLDRAYGYTF; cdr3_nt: TGTGCCAGCAGCTTGGCCCCCCTTGACAGGGCCTATGGCTACACCTTC
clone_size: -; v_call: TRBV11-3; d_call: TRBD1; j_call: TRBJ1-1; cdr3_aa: CASSFGQGTEAFF; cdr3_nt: TGTGCCAGCAGCTTTGGACAGGGCACTGAAGCTTTCTTT
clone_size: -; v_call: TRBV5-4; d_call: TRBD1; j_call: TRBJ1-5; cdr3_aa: CASSQDRASNQPQHF; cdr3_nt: TGCGCCAGCAGCCAAGACAGGGCCAGCAATCAGCCCCAGCATTTT
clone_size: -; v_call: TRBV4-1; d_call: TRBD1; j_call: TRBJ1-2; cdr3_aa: CASSQVFGTGDYGYTF; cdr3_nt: TGCGCCAGCAGCCAAGTGTTCGGGACAGGCGACTATGGCTACACCTTC
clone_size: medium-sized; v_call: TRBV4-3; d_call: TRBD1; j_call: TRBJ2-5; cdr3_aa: CASSQGTGRGETQYF; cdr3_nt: TGCGCCAGCAGCCAAGGGACAGGGAGAGGAGAGACCCAGTACTTC
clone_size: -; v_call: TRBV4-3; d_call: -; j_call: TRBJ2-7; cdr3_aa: CASSQDPGTQYEQYF; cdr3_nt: TGCGCCAGCAGCCAAGACCCAGGGACTCAGTACGAGCAGTACTTC
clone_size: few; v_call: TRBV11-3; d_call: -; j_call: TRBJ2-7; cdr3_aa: CASSFFQGDTYEQYF; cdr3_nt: TGTGCCAGCAGCTTCTTCCAGGGTGATACCTACGAGCAGTACTTC
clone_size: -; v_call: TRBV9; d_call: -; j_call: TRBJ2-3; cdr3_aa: CASSASGSLTDTQYF; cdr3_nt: TGTGCCAGCAGCGCGAGCGGATCCCTTACAGATACGCAGTATTTT
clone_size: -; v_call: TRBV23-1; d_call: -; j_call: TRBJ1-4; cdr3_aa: CASSQSDGSGTGFGEKLFF; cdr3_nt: TGCGCCAGCAGTCAATCGGATGGGTCAGGGACCGGCTTTGGGGAAAAACTGTTTTTT
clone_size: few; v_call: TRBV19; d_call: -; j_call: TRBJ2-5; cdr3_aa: CATKRIASGQETQYF; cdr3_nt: TGTGCCACCAAAAGGATAGCGTCAGGACAAGAGACCCAGTACTTC
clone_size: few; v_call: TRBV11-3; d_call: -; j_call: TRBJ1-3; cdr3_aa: CASSFDISGNTIYF; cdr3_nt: TGTGCCAGCAGTTTCGACATCTCTGGAAACACCATATATTTT
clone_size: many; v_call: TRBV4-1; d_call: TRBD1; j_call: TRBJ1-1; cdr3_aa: CASSHRTGGGMNTEAFF; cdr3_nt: TGCGCCAGCAGCCATCGAACAGGGGGGGGGATGAACACTGAAGCTTTCTTT
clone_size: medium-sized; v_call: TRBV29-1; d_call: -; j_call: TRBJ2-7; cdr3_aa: CSVAGGTSLEQYF; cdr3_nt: TGCAGCGTTGCCGGAGGGACATCTTTGGAGCAGTACTTC
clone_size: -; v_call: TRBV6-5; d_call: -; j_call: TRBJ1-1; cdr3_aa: CASSYSNTYNTEAFF; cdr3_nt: TGTGCCAGCAGTTACTCGAACACCTATAACACTGAAGCTTTCTTT
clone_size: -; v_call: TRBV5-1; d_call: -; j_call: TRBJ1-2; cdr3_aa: CASSSTSWGLPRYGYTF; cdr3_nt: TGCGCCAGCAGCTCTACGAGTTGGGGGCTCCCCCGATATGGCTACACCTTC
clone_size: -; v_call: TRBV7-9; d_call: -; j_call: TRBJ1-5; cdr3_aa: CASSFSGREGQHF; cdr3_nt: TGTGCCAGCAGCTTTTCGGGCAGGGAGGGCCAGCATTTT
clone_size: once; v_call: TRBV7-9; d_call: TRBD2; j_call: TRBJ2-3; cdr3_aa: CASSPLAGPPTDTQYF; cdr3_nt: TGTGCCAGCAGTCCACTAGCGGGACCACCCACAGATACGCAGTATTTT
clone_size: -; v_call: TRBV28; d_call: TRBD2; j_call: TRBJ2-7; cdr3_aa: CASSQTSDLYEQYF; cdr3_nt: TGTGCCAGCAGTCAAACTAGCGACCTCTACGAGCAGTACTTC
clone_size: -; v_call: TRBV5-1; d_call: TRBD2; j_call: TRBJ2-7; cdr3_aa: CASSFGTSGSPTYEQYF; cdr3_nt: TGCGCCAGCAGCTTCGGGACTAGCGGGAGTCCCACCTACGAGCAGTACTTC
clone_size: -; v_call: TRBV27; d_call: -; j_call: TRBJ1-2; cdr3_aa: CASSLSVVGGGYGYTF; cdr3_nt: TGTGCCAGCAGTTTATCGGTCGTTGGGGGTGGGTATGGCTACACCTTC
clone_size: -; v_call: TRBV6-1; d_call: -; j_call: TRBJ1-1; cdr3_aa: CASRLTGYTEAFF; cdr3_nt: TGTGCCAGCAGGCTCACAGGGTACACTGAAGCTTTCTTT
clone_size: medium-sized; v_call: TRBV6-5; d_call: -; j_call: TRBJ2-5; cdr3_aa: CASSSPGETQYF; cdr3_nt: TGTGCCAGCAGCTCCCCGGGGGAGACCCAGTACTTC
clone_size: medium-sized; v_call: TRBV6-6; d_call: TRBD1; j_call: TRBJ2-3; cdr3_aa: CASSSTAGGSDTQYF; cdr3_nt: TGTGCCAGCAGTTCAACGGCAGGGGGCAGCGATACGCAGTATTTT
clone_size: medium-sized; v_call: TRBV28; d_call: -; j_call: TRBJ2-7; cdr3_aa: CASSFVRVSYEQYF; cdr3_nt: TGTGCCAGCAGTTTCGTACGGGTCTCCTACGAGCAGTACTTC
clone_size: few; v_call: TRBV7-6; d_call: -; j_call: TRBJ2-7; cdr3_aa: CASSHEGVHYEQYF; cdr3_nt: TGTGCCAGCAGCCACGAGGGGGTTCATTACGAGCAGTACTTC
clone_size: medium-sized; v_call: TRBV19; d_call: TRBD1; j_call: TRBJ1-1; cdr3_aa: CASSPAGGNTEAFF; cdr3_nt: TGTGCCAGTAGCCCCGCAGGGGGGAACACTGAAGCTTTCTTT
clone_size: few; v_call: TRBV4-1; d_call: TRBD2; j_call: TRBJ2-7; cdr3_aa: CASSQDPGTSGTLGQYF; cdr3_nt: TGCGCCAGCAGCCAAGACCCCGGGACTAGCGGGACCCTCGGCCAGTACTTC
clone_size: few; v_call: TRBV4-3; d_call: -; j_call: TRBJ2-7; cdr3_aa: CASSQDVTGYEQYF; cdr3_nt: TGCGCCAGCAGCCAAGATGTTACGGGGTACGAGCAGTACTTC
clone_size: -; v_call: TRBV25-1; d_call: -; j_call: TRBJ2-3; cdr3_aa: CASSEYRARTDTQYF; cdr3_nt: TGTGCCAGCAGTGAATATAGGGCGCGCACAGATACGCAGTATTTT
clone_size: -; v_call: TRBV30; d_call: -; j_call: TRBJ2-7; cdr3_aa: CAWSTTGGAEQYF; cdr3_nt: TGTGCCTGGAGTACGACCGGGGGCGCCGAGCAGTACTTC
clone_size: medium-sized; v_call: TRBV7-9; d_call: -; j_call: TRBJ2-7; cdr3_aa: CASSLTEGPYEQYF; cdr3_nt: TGTGCCAGCAGCTTGACAGAGGGCCCGTACGAGCAGTACTTC
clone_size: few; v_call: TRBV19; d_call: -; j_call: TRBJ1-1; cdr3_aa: CASSRTGSTEAFF; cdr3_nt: TGTGCCAGTAGTAGAACAGGGTCCACTGAAGCTTTCTTT
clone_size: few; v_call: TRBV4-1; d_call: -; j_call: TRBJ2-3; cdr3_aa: CASSQDRASTDTQYF; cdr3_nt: TGCGCCAGCAGCCAAGATCGCGCTAGCACAGATACGCAGTATTTT
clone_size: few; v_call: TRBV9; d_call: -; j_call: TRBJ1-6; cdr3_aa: CASSPSVGLSYNSPLHF; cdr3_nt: TGTGCCAGCAGCCCTTCTGTGGGCCTCTCCTATAATTCACCCCTCCACTTT
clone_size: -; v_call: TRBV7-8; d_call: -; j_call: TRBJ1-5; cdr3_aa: CASSLARATYSNQPQHF; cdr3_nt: TGTGCCAGCAGCTTAGCGCGGGCAACTTATAGCAATCAGCCCCAGCATTTT
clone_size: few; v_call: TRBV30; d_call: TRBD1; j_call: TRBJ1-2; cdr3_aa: CAWTGGYGYTF; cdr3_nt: TGTGCCTGGACAGGGGGCTATGGCTACACCTTC
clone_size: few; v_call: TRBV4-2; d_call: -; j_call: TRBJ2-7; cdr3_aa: CASSLEGAQYEQYF; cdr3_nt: TGTGCCAGCAGCTTGGAGGGGGCGCAGTACGAGCAGTACTTC
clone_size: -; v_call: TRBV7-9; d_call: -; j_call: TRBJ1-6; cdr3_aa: CASRLTGDNSPLHF; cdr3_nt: TGTGCCAGCAGACTAACAGGAGATAATTCACCCCTCCACTTT
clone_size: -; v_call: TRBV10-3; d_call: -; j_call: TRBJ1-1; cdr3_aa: CAISLMAEAFF; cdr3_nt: TGTGCCATCAGTCTGATGGCTGAAGCTTTCTTT
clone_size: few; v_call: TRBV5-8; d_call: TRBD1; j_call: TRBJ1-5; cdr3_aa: CASSLSGTASNQPQHF; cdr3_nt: TGTGCCAGCAGCTTGTCCGGGACAGCTAGCAATCAGCCCCAGCATTTT
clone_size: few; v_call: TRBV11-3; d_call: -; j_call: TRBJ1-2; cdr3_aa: CASSKRIPGHGYTF; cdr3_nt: TGTGCCAGCAGCAAAAGGATTCCAGGGCATGGCTACACCTTC